This T cell receptor (beta chain) comes out of a study of T cells in Graves' hyperthyroidism and ophthalmopathy (dated by TCRdb to about 2019). About the investigation overall: TCR V-J signatures able to tell the groups apart were searched for in a discovery cohort of 90 to 100 patients, of whom fewer than 45 had Graves' ophthalmopathy and under 65 had stable Graves' hyperthyroidism. An independent validation cohort of 18 to 20 hyperthyroidism patients and approximately 17 patients who later progressed to ophthalmopathy tested prospective prediction of ophthalmopathy. The approximately 100 discovery patients were divided at random into training and test sets in a 7:3 ratio. In six Graves' hyperthyroidism patients, the study also compared T-cell repertoires from thyroid tissue with T-cell repertoires from blood. After sampling, hyperthyroidism patients received methimazole starting at 30 mg daily, and ophthalmopathy patients received high-dose intravenous methylprednisolone. The paper reports TCR Vbeta CDR3 sequencing of over 120 peripheral blood samples: some 41 ophthalmopathy, approximately 74 hyperthyroidism and 17 progressor patients.

Stable Graves' hyperthyroidism was defined as no progression to ophthalmopathy during 18 months of follow-up. Hyperthyroidism patients were newly diagnosed, had a disease duration of under 2 months, and were aged 18 to 65 years. Exclusion was applied to patients with uncontrolled infections, other autoimmune diseases, pregnancy or lactation. Diagnoses were established on the basis of clinical symptoms, serum thyroxine and TRAb, thyroid ultrasound, and orbital computed tomography. Trizol reagent was used to extract total RNA, and RNA quality was then checked on an Agilent 2100 Bioanalyzer. Details on this clonotype: No antigen is known for it. Per-base quality was not reported, and no clone a single base away is much larger than it.

Overall study outcomes, separate from this receptor: In cross-validation, a model built on a 13 V-J signature told ophthalmopathy apart from stable hyperthyroidism with approximately 90% sensitivity and 81% to 82% specificity, and in testing the same model reached 80%/75%. Blood samples also contained most of the expanded thyroid clonotypes (frequency above 0.001), which suggests that blood repertoires may reflect thyroid immune responses. Sample size was not statistically predetermined, and blinding of investigators to group allocation was not performed. In validation, the model predicted progression to ophthalmopathy a median of about 5.9 months before onset, with roughly 70% sensitivity and nearly 75% specificity.

Sequences SGHRS (CDR1) and YFSETQ (CDR2) are obtained from the germline V gene. Germline trimming amounts to 0 bases on V and 7 bases on J, with 10 as the count of junction bases outside the gene matches. CDR3 length: 17 amino acids, cysteine to phenylalanine. The sequence is cut down to CDR3 DNA, 51 bases in frame from base 1. The TCR beta CDR3 regions were amplified from RNA transcripts. A first-round RT-PCR of the TCR CDR3 used the HTBI primer set with the Qiagen OneStep RT-PCR kit. The libraries were constructed in a second round of multiplex PCR and then size-selected and purified. Libraries were sequenced paired-end with 100 bp reads on an Illumina HiSeq2000. In the authors' own workflow: SOAPnuke was used to process the raw data, throwing out any read that contained adapters or uncalled bases, had a mean Phred below 15, or lacked an exact constant-primer or identifier match. COPE v1.2.5 was used to merge the high-quality paired reads, and each unique nucleotide sequence was defined as a clonotype. MiTCR v1.1 was used to align the clonotypes against IMGT TRBV, TRBD and TRBJ reference segments. Only V-J combinations with frequency above 0.0001, covering about 99% of repertoires, were analysed. A TCS score was defined as the ratio between F50 (clonal expansion) and ExV (chaos), using BLOSUM62-based TCRdist between CDR3 peptides within each V-J. Welch's t-statistics and random forest reduced around 550 V-J features to roughly 13, which were used in a naive Bayes classifier (R e1071). The Morisita-Horn index was used to measure how similar the thyroid and blood repertoires were. The raw public reads went through TCRdb reprocessing: fastp at Q25, MiXCR clone calling, in-frame beta chains kept. Each CDR3 protein appears once, grouped with its most common genes and DNA. TCRdb, not the authors, supplied the V and J calls. The sample table lists 500,000 to 600,000 distinct CDR3 sequences, around 42% of them with a count of one. Together, the top ten hold about 8.3% of the sample.

Sequences were obtained from peripheral blood or thyroid tissue (not recorded which). This sequence uses TRBV5-1 and TRBJ2-3, with 11 bases in between that match TRBD2. The receptor comes from a woman between 18 and 29 years old with Graves' hyperthyroidism. The CDR3 protein sequence reads: CASSLGTSGSQANTQYF. Read as DNA, the sequence is TGCGCCAGCAGCTTGGGTACTAGCGGGAGTCAGGCAAATACGCAGTATTTT.